This T cell receptor (beta chain) derives from a study of CD4+ T cells in melanoma. Overall study findings and caveats: A reported correlation linked neoantigen-specific CD4+ T cells to CD8+, macrophage and B cell function. Neoantigen-specific CD4+ T cells in melanoma reportedly had diverse differentiation states.

V shed 0 bases, J shed 4 bases, and the junction held 18 bases outside the gene matches. The CDR3 is 19 residues long. The germline CDR1 and CDR2 sequences are SGHDN and FVKESK. Sequencing was performed with immunoSEQ multiplex PCR; in TCRdb, only in-frame clones are kept and a portion is missing. The top ten clones hold 4.5% to 5.5% of a sample with 55,000 or so clones, approximately 74% of them seen once. On this clone: Its matching antigen is unknown.

Sequences were obtained from tumor tissue. V and J are TRBV14 and TRBJ2-7; 7 bases map to TRBD1. This clonotype was sampled from a human donor with melanoma. CDR3 coding DNA: TGTGCCAGCAGCCAAGACGATTGGAAAACTACAGGGGATTTATACGAGCAGTACTTC. This codes for CASSQDDWKTTGDLYEQYF.